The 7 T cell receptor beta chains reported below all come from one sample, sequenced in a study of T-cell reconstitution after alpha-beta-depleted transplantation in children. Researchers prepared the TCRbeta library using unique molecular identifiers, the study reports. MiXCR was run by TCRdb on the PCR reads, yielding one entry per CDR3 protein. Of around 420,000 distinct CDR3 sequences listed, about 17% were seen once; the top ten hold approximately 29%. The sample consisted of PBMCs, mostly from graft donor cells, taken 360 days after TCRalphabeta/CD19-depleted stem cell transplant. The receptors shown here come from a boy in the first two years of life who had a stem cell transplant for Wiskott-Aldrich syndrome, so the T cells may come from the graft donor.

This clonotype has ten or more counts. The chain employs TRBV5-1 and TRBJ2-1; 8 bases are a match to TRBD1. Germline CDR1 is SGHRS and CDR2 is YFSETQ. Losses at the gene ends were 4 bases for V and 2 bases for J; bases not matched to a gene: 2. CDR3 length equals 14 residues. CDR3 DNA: TGCGCCAGCAGCGACAGGGGCCCCTACAATGAGCAGTTCTTC. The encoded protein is CASSDRGPYNEQFF.

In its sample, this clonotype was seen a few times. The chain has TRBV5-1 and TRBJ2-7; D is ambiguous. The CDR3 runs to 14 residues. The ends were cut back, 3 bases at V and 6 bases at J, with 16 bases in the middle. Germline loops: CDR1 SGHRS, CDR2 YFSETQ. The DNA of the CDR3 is TGCGCCAGCAGCTCGGCCATCCCCACACTCGAGCAGTACTTC. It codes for CASSSAIPTLEQYF.

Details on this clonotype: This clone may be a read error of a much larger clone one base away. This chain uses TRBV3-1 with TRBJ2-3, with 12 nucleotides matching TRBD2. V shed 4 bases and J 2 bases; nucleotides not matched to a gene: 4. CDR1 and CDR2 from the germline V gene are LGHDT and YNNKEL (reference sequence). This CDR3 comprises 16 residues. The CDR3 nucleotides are TGTGCCAGCAGCCTCGGACTAGCGGGACTCACAGATACGCAGTATTTT. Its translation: CASSLGLAGLTDTQYF.

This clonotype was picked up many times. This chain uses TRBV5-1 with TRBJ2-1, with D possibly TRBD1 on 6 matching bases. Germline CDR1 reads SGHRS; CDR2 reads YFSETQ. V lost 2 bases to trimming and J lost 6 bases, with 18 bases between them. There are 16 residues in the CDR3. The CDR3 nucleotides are TGCGCCAGCAGCTTAAAGACAGGCCGAGGGGTCAATGAGCAGTTCTTC. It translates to CASSLKTGRGVNEQFF. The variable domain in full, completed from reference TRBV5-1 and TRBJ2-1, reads KAGVTQTPRYLIKTRGQQVTLSCSPISGHRSVSWYQQTPGQGLQFLFEYFSETQRNKGNFPGRFSGRQFSNSRSEMNVSTLELGDSALYLCASSLKTGRGVNEQFFGPGTRLTVL.

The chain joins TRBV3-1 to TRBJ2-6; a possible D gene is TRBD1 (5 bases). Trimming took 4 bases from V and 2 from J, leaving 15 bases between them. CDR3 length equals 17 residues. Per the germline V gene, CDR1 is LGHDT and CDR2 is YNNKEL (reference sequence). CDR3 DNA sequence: TGTGCCAGCAGCCGCCCAGGGTTAGGGGCTGGGGCCAACGTCCTGACTTTC. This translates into CASSRPGLGAGANVLTF.

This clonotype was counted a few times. The chain's CDR3 is CASSRPRKLAMDIQYF. In DNA, the CDR3 is TGTGCCAGCAGCAGACCGAGAAAACTAGCAATGGACATTCAGTACTTC. This rearrangement joins TRBV28 to TRBJ2-4, with D possibly TRBD2 on 6 matching bases. Germline V gene data show CDR1 as MDHEN and CDR2 as SYDVKM. V lost 6 bases, J lost 8 bases, and 23 bases lay in between. CDR3 length equals 16 residues. Combining the CDR3 with reference TRBV28 and TRBJ2-4 gives the whole variable domain DVKVTQSSRYLVKRTGEKVFLECVQDMDHENMFWYRQDPGLGLRLIYFSYDVKMKEKGDIPEGYSVSREKKERFSLILESASTNQTSMYLCASSRPRKLAMDIQYFGAGTRLSVL.

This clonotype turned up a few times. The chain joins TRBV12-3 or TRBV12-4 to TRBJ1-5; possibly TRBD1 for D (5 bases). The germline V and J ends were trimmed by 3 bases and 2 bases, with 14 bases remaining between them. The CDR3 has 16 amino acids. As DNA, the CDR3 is TGTGCCAGCAGTTTGAGCCCCCAGGGTGGCAATCAGCCCCAGCATTTT. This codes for CASSLSPQGGNQPQHF.